One TCR beta chain is described in this entry. Profiling relied on immunoSEQ multiplex PCR, and the TCRdb table lists in-frame clones only, not all of them. The table records roughly 92,000 clones, 85% to 95% of them present only once. The CDR3 is 15 residues long. The germline CDR1 and CDR2 sequences are MNHEY and SVGAGI. The V and J ends lost 0 bases and 9 bases, in that order; junction bases with no gene match: 8. This specimen comes from a study of technical replicates of blood from a handful of donors. The V gene is TRBV6-5, the J gene TRBJ2-3; the match to TRBD2 covers 8 bases. The source material was T cells isolated from PBMCs. This receptor was obtained from a human donor in good health. CDR3 nucleotides: TGTGCCAGCAGTTACTCGAAACGGGAGGGCCTAACGCAGTATTTT. Translation: CASSYSKREGLTQYF.